This T cell receptor (beta chain) stems from a study of blood T cell repertoires in COVID-19. Study details: The United States, Italy and Spain provided the acute and convalescent COVID-19 samples. The cDNA or gDNA used as material had been derived from T cells, B-cell-depleted T cells, or PBMCs.

Per the original data handling: Amplification of reference gene primers was used by the study to estimate nucleated cell counts. Method: immunoSEQ multiplex PCR; TCRdb's copy keeps in-frame clones and lacks some. V, J and clone size are taken as reported in that table, and D and trimming were inferred from the DNA itself. The sample consists of some 500,000 clones, about 89% of them appearing once. V lost 4 bases to trimming and J lost 2 bases, with 15 bases between them. CDR3 length equals 15 residues. The germline V gene encodes CDR1 SGHNT and CDR2 YYREEE (reference sequence). Followed over time, Seattle patients had been enrolled while infection was active.

This clonotype was obtained from a woman in her fifties or sixties with COVID-19, enrolled during active disease. The genes are TRBV5-4 and TRBJ1-2, with D hard to call. The sequencing sample was made of peripheral blood. CDR3 region: CASSQNVEGNYGYTF. The CDR3 DNA follows: TGTGCCAGCAGCCAAAATGTGGAGGGAAACTATGGCTACACCTTC.